These 32 T cell receptor beta chains were sequenced from one sample in a study of early T cells in non-severe SARS-CoV-2 infection. TCRdb passed the 5' RACE reads through MiXCR, listing each CDR3 protein once. The table has around 40,000 distinct CDR3 sequences, roughly a tenth seen once. The sequencing input was whole blood. These receptors came from an adult who was a healthcare worker with PCR-confirmed SARS-CoV-2 infection or an uninfected control (not recorded which).

The chain employs TRBV6-5 and TRBJ2-2; no definite D call. The germline V gene has CDR1 MNHEY and CDR2 SVGAGI. The CDR3 runs to 12 residues. Trimming removed 3 bases at V and 4 bases at J, with 3 bases between. CDR3 sequence (DNA): TGTGCCAGCAGTTATGGCACCGGGGAGCTGTTTTTT. Translated, it gives CASSYGTGELFF.

V usage is TRBV10-3 and J usage is TRBJ2-5, with 13 bases identical to TRBD2. V lost 2 bases, J lost 7 bases, and 7 bases stayed unmatched. Germline lookup yields CDR1 ENHRY and CDR2 SYGVKD. There are 16 residues in the CDR3. In nucleotides, the CDR3 is TGTGCCATCAGTGAGGAGGGACTAGCGGGGCCGGGGACCCAGTACTTC. As protein: CAISEEGLAGPGTQYF.

There are a few counts of this clonotype. The V and J genes are TRBV6-1 and TRBJ2-2, with 9 positions matching TRBD2. Unmatched junction bases numbered 3, after V lost 8 bases and J lost 2 bases. Germline V gene sequence: CDR1 MNHNS, CDR2 SASEGT. CDR3 length: 14 amino acids. In DNA, the CDR3 is TGTGCCAGCGGGACTAGCATCAACACCGGGGAGCTGTTTTTT. The encoded protein is CASGTSINTGELFF.

The rearrangement links TRBV9 to TRBJ2-3; D is unresolved. The CDR3 covers 15 residues. Germline V gene data show CDR1 as SGDLS and CDR2 as YYNGEE. V lost 0 bases to trimming and J lost 1 base, with 9 bases between them. CDR3 protein: CASSVARSGTDTQYF. CDR3 sequence (DNA): TGTGCCAGCAGCGTAGCCCGAAGCGGCACAGATACGCAGTATTTT.

This clonotype was counted ten times or more. The chain links TRBV19 to TRBJ2-4; D is unclear. V dropped 5 bases and J dropped 0 bases, with 8 bases sitting between them. CDR3 length: 14 residues. Germline V CDR1 and CDR2: LNHDA, SQIVND (reference sequence). The CDR3 here is CASSEGSAKNIQYF. CDR3 nucleotides: TGTGCCAGTAGTGAAGGGTCAGCCAAAAACATTCAGTACTTC.

The sample holds a few counts of this clonotype. The chain recombines TRBV20-1 with TRBJ2-3; tentatively, D is TRBD1 (5 bases). The J call could be wrong; TRBJ1-5 is a better fit for the DNA end. Germline assignment: CDR1 DFQATT and CDR2 SNEGSKA (reference sequence). The CDR3 contains 15 residues. The CDR3 loop reads CSAAKFRVSTDTQHF. For the CDR3, the DNA is TGCAGTGCTGCAAAGTTTAGGGTTTCGACAGATACGCAGCATTTT.

The rearrangement uses TRBV6-2 or TRBV6-3 and TRBJ1-5, with D uncertain. The CDR3 covers 12 residues. Germline loops: CDR1 MNHEY, CDR2 SVGEGT. Between the trimmed V and J ends, which lost 4 bases and 0 bases, there was a span of 1 base. The CDR3 DNA follows: TGTGCCAGCAGTTTTAGCAATCAGCCCCAGCATTTT. Protein product: CASSFSNQPQHF.

There are many counts of this clonotype. The chain uses TRBV6-2 or TRBV6-3 and TRBJ1-1, with D perhaps TRBD1 (6 bases). Trimming stripped 6 bases from V and 4 bases from J, with 12 bases between. Germline V lookup: CDR1 MNHEY, CDR2 SVGEGT. The CDR3 has 13 residues. Here the CDR3 DNA reads TGTGCCAGCAGACCTACAGGGATCACTGAAGCTTTCTTT. This codes for CASRPTGITEAFF.

V and J are TRBV5-5 and TRBJ2-7; D is undetermined. There are 14 residues in the CDR3. Germline V CDR1 and CDR2: SGHKS, YYEKEE (reference sequence). V lost 1 base and J 0 bases, leaving 8 bases between the germline ends. The CDR3 spells CASSLSRFSYEQYF. In nucleotides, the CDR3 is TGTGCCAGCAGCTTGAGCAGGTTCTCCTACGAGCAGTACTTC.

The chain couples TRBV11-1 to TRBJ1-1; TRBD1 is a possible D gene (6 bases). With 3 bases removed from V and 4 bases from J, the gap between germline ends came to 21 bases. The CDR3 runs to 17 residues. Germline values: CDR1 SGHAT, CDR2 FQDESV (reference sequence). The CDR3 loop reads CASSLSRGRDFGTEAFF. CDR3 DNA: TGTGCCAGCAGCTTGAGCAGGGGAAGGGATTTTGGCACTGAAGCTTTCTTT.

The chain recombines TRBV20-1 with TRBJ1-2, with TRBD1 matching 7 bases. Germline V lookup: CDR1 DFQATT, CDR2 SNEGSKA (reference sequence). Germline trimming cut 5 bases from V and 7 bases from J; bases unmatched to any gene: 10. There are 13 residues in the CDR3. The CDR3 bases are TGCAGTGCTCCAAGACAGGGAGCCGGTGGCTACACCTTC. It is translated as CSAPRQGAGGYTF.

This clonotype was counted only a few times. This chain uses TRBV7-8 with TRBJ2-7; a weak D match, TRBD2 (6 bases). The ends were cut back, 5 bases at V and 1 base at J, with 12 bases in the middle. Germline-derived CDR1 and CDR2 are SGHVS and FQNEAQ. This CDR3 spans 14 amino acids. The CDR3 reads CASSLDYRSYEQYF. In DNA, the CDR3 is TGTGCCAGCAGCCTGGACTATAGGTCCTACGAGCAGTACTTC.

This clonotype has a handful of counts. The gene calls are TRBV20-1 and TRBJ2-7; 8 positions agree with TRBD1. The V gene end was trimmed by 6 bases and the J gene end by 7 bases; junction bases not matched to a gene: 8. Germline loops: CDR1 DFQATT, CDR2 SNEGSKA (reference sequence). The CDR3 sequence is 12 residues long. Here the CDR3 DNA reads TGCAGTGCCGCCGACAGGGGTGGTGAGCAGTACTTC. Translation: CSAADRGGEQYF.

The chain couples TRBV5-4 to TRBJ1-2, with TRBD1 as a possible D gene (5 bases). Per the germline V gene, CDR1 is SGHNT and CDR2 is YYREEE (reference sequence). The CDR3 is 12 amino acids. Trimming left V 4 bases short and J 4 bases short, with 8 bases between. This chain's CDR3 is CASSGDGYGYTF. DNA for the CDR3: TGTGCCAGCAGCGGGGACGGCTATGGCTACACCTTC.

This clonotype occurred many times. The genes are TRBV18 and TRBJ1-4; the match to TRBD1 covers 7 bases. Germline lookup yields CDR1 KGHSH and CDR2 LQKENI. CDR3 length: 15 amino acids. V lost 4 bases, J lost 4 bases, and 6 bases stayed unmatched. This chain's CDR3 is CASSRMGQSNEKLFF. Written as DNA, the CDR3 is TGTGCCAGCTCACGGATGGGACAGAGTAATGAAAAACTGTTTTTT.

There are a few counts of this clonotype. V gene TRBV6-1 combines with J gene TRBJ2-1; 8 bases map to TRBD1. This CDR3 region has 15 residues. CDR1 MNHNS and CDR2 SASEGT come from the germline V gene. The trim removed 2 bases at V and 6 bases at J, leaving 6 bases unmatched. The CDR3 DNA is TGTGCCAGCAGTGAACCAGGGGGCTTTTCCAATGAGCAGTTCTTC. Amino acid sequence: CASSEPGGFSNEQFF.

This clonotype is termed medium-sized. The chain links TRBV7-2 to TRBJ1-2; 7 nucleotides match TRBD1. The CDR3 is 14 residues long. J was trimmed by 3 bases and V by 2 bases; bases with no gene match: 3. Germline loops: CDR1 SGHTA, CDR2 FQGNSA. The CDR3 here is CASSLYTGDYGYTF. Here the CDR3 DNA reads TGTGCCAGCAGCTTATATACAGGGGACTATGGCTACACCTTC.

This clonotype was counted only a few times. V is TRBV7-6 and J is TRBJ1-1; 10 positions agree with TRBD1. Germline values: CDR1 SGHVS, CDR2 FNYEAQ. CDR3 size: 15 residues. Losses at the gene ends were 3 bases for V and 4 bases for J; bases not matched to a gene: 5. CDR3 amino acids: CASSFTGTGVTEAFF. For the CDR3, the DNA is TGTGCCAGCAGCTTTACCGGGACAGGGGTCACTGAAGCTTTCTTT.

This clonotype showed up many times. This sequence joins TRBV25-1 and TRBJ1-2; the match to TRBD1 covers 8 bases. J was trimmed by 6 bases and V by 4 bases; bases with no gene match: 7. Germline-derived CDR1 and CDR2 are MGHDK and SYGVNS. The CDR3 runs 14 residues. The CDR3 reads CASSALDRAHGYTF. CDR3 in DNA: TGTGCCAGCAGTGCCCTGGACAGGGCTCATGGCTACACCTTC.

The chain is built from TRBV6-2 or TRBV6-3 and TRBJ2-3; 7 bases fit TRBD1. The CDR3 runs 15 residues. The germline gives CDR1 MNHEY, CDR2 SVGEGT. After removal of 1 base from V and 3 bases from J, the junction contained 4 bases not matched to a gene. In DNA form, the CDR3 reads TGTGCCAGCAGTTACTTCGGCAGGGGGACAGATACGCAGTATTTT. Translating it yields CASSYFGRGTDTQYF.

The J gene is TRBJ2-2, the V gene TRBV11-1; D is possibly TRBD2 (6 bases). The CDR3 has 15 residues. The germline V and J ends were trimmed by 1 base and 2 bases, with 8 bases remaining between them. Germline V lookup: CDR1 SGHAT, CDR2 FQDESV (reference sequence). As DNA, the CDR3 is TGTGCCAGCAGCTTAGACGGGAGCAACACCGGGGAGCTGTTTTTT. The encoded protein is CASSLDGSNTGELFF. Together with reference TRBV11-1 and TRBJ2-2, the CDR3 gives the full variable domain: EAEVAQSPRYKITEKSQAVAFWCDPISGHATLYWYRQILGQGPELLVQFQDESVVDDSQLPKDRFSAERLKGVDSTLKIQPAELGDSAMYLCASSLDGSNTGELFFGEGSRLTVL.

This clonotype appeared many times. V is TRBV5-1 and J is TRBJ1-1, with D tentatively TRBD1 (5 bases). The germline V gene encodes CDR1 SGHRS and CDR2 YFSETQ. Trimming shortened V by 0 bases and J by 1 base, and 7 bases separated the two germline ends. The CDR3 length is 14 residues. The CDR3 coding sequence is TGCGCCAGCAGCTTGGCCGGGGCGAACACTGAAGCTTTCTTT. This gives the protein CASSLAGANTEAFF.

This clonotype was counted ten times or more. The chain has TRBV10-3 and TRBJ2-7; TRBD2 aligns across 11 bases. V lost 6 bases, J lost 3 bases, and 7 bases stayed unmatched. The CDR3 extends over 15 amino acids. Germline V gene sequence: CDR1 ENHRY, CDR2 SYGVKD. The CDR3 nucleotides read TGTGCCATCAGGCAGGGACTAGCGGAACTCTACGAGCAGTACTTC. Translated, it gives CAIRQGLAELYEQYF.

In its sample, this clonotype was seen many times. CDR3 in DNA: TGCAGTGCTATGAGGACTAGCGGGCGGTACAATGAGCAGTTCTTC. This codes for CSAMRTSGRYNEQFF. J is TRBJ2-1 and V is TRBV20-1, with TRBD2 matching 11 bases. The CDR3 is 15 residues long. The V and J ends lost 4 bases and 4 bases, in that order; junction bases with no gene match: 6. The germline V gene encodes CDR1 DFQATT and CDR2 SNEGSKA (reference sequence).

The chain combines TRBV11-3 with TRBJ2-3, with D perhaps given as TRBD1 or TRBD2 (6 bases each). Germline assignment: CDR1 SGHNT and CDR2 YENEEA. CDR3 length: 16 residues. V lost 5 bases, J lost 2 bases, and 17 bases lay in between. Here the CDR3 reads CASSPSRGPTTDTQYF. Here the CDR3 DNA reads TGTGCCAGCAGCCCGTCCCGGGGGCCAACCACAGATACGCAGTATTTT. Complete variable domain (other parts from reference TRBV11-3 and TRBJ2-3): EAGVVQSPRYKIIEKKQPVAFWCNPISGHNTLYWYLQNLGQGPELLIRYENEEAVDDSQLPKDRFSAERLKGVDSTLKIQPAELGDSAVYLCASSPSRGPTTDTQYFGPGTRLTVL.

This clonotype was detected only a few times. The rearrangement joins TRBV19 to TRBJ1-6; D possibly corresponds to TRBD1 (5 bases). CDR3 size: 17 residues. Germline CDR1 and CDR2: LNHDA and SQIVND (reference sequence). The ends were cut back, 11 bases at V and 14 bases at J, with 34 bases in the middle. The chain's CDR3 is CASDGGNKGRRWGALHF. For the CDR3, the DNA is TGTGCCTCCGACGGGGGTAATAAGGGACGTCGCTGGGGGGCCCTCCACTTT.

Many counts were recorded for this clonotype. The chain is built from TRBV24-1 and TRBJ1-2, with 7 bases fitting TRBD1. The trim removed 2 bases at V and 4 bases at J, leaving 3 bases unmatched. The CDR3 totals 14 residues. Per germline, CDR1 KGHDR and CDR2 SFDVKD. The CDR3 protein is CATSDWRDSYGYTF. The CDR3 DNA sequence: TGTGCCACCAGTGATTGGCGGGACAGCTATGGCTACACCTTC.

This chain connects TRBV3-1 to TRBJ1-4; 8 bases are shared with TRBD1. Germline V gives CDR1 LGHDT, CDR2 YNNKEL (reference sequence). The V and J ends lost 4 bases and 8 bases, in that order; junction bases with no gene match: 12. The CDR3 contains 16 residues. CDR3 residues: CASSLTGGSGGEKLFF. The CDR3 region has the DNA TGTGCCAGCAGCCTTACAGGAGGGTCAGGGGGCGAAAAACTGTTTTTT. Supplemented by reference TRBV3-1 and TRBJ1-4, the full variable domain reads DTAVSQTPKYLVTQMGNDKSIKCEQNLGHDTMYWYKQDSKKFLKIMFSYNNKELIINETVPNRFSPKSPDKAHLNLHINSLELGDSAVYFCASSLTGGSGGEKLFFGSGTQLSVL.

This clonotype has a count of ten or more. In nucleotides, the CDR3 is TGTGCCAGCAGTTCTATGGGGGGCAACGTTCAGCCCCAGCATTTT. It is translated as CASSSMGGNVQPQHF. The rearrangement links TRBV6-6 to TRBJ1-5, with TRBD1 as a possible D gene (6 bases). Germline lookup yields CDR1 MNHNY and CDR2 SVGAGI (reference sequence). V was trimmed by 4 bases and J by 6 bases, leaving 16 bases between them. This CDR3 is 15 amino acids long.

At least ten counts were recorded for this clonotype. This chain joins TRBV4-2 and TRBJ2-7, with TRBD2 matching 12 bases. The V gene end was trimmed by 3 bases and the J gene end by 0 bases; junction bases not matched to a gene: 9. Germline V gene lookup returns CDR1 LGHNA and CDR2 YNFKEQ. The CDR3 is 18 residues long. The CDR3 spells CASSHGTSGRTTSYEQYF. The CDR3 DNA follows: TGTGCCAGCAGCCACGGGACTAGCGGGCGCACAACCTCCTACGAGCAGTACTTC.

This clonotype was picked up a small number of times. CDR3 residues: CSASPYLQEADTEAFF. The CDR3 DNA sequence: TGCAGTGCTAGTCCCTATCTTCAGGAGGCCGACACTGAAGCTTTCTTT. The V and J genes are TRBV20-1 and TRBJ1-1; D is unresolved. Germline lookup yields CDR1 DFQATT and CDR2 SNEGSKA (reference sequence). The CDR3 length is 16 residues. V gave up 3 bases and J gave up 3 bases, with 20 bases separating them.

This clonotype showed up many times. The rearrangement links TRBV12-5 to TRBJ2-2, with a possible D match to TRBD2 (6 bases). The CDR3 is 16 residues long. V was pared by 8 bases and J by 0 bases, with 16 bases between. Germline CDR1 reads LGHNT; CDR2 reads FRNRAP. The CDR3 loop reads CASTILWGANTGELFF. The CDR3 DNA follows: TGTGCTAGTACAATATTGTGGGGGGCGAACACCGGGGAGCTGTTTTTT.